This T cell receptor beta chain is from a study of CD8 T cells in ankylosing spondylitis. The study, taken as a whole, reports: Matched ankylosing spondylitis synovial fluid reportedly contained a significantly enriched population of disease-linked clones.

TCRdb re-derived calls from the 5' RACE reads in MiXCR, one entry per CDR3 protein. The table lists about 220,000 distinct CDR3 sequences, about 26% of them singletons, with 6.6% in the top ten. Many counts were recorded for this clonotype. Antigen unknown. Looked up from germline, CDR1 is DFQATT and CDR2 is SNEGSKA (reference sequence). The CDR3 has 13 amino acids. V shed 8 bases and J 6 bases; nucleotides not matched to a gene: 9. This TCR was sampled from a male donor with ankylosing spondylitis or in good health (not recorded which). Sequencing used blood, either unsorted or a sorted T cell fraction (not recorded which). The chain employs TRBV20-1 and TRBJ1-5, with TRBD1 matching 8 bases. CDR3 sequence (DNA): TGCAGTACGAGACAGGGGCTTGGTCAGCCCCAGCATTTT. This codes for CSTRQGLGQPQHF.